Sequencing of this TCR beta chain was carried out in a study of molecular identifiers for immune sequencing clone quantification. As for the study in general: Replicates split RNA from approximately 22,000 or 94,000 naive CD8 cells five ways, and the researchers sequenced four portions. Findings and caveats of the study: Jurkat TCR RNA that was spiked in from one cell was reportedly detectable among 950,000 to 1,000,000 naive cells.

Previously described methods and listed TCR primers were used for bulk TCR libraries. TCRdb re-derived calls from the PCR reads in MiXCR, one entry per CDR3 protein. The sample carries roughly 300,000 distinct CDR3 sequences, roughly a quarter recorded once. About this clonotype: Its specificity is not known.

Sorting recovered naive CD8 T cells on a CD8+CD4-CCR7+CD45RA+ profile. Germline V gives CDR1 DFQATT, CDR2 SNEGSKA (reference sequence). The CDR3 has 14 amino acids. Trimming stripped 6 bases from V and 0 bases from J, with 13 bases between. This rearrangement joins TRBV20-1 to TRBJ2-3, with D tentatively TRBD2 (6 bases). The receptor was isolated from a human donor in good health. Some libraries in this study had Jurkat cell RNA spiked in. The material sequenced was naive CD8+ T cells from blood, with Jurkat cell RNA spiked in. As to subset: FACS-sorted CD8+CD4-CCR7+CD45RA+ naive T cells. The CDR3 here is CSAWEEPSTDTQYF. The CDR3 bases are TGCAGTGCCTGGGAGGAACCTAGCACAGATACGCAGTATTTT.